What follows are 8 T cell receptor beta chains derived from one specimen sequenced in a study of T cells in Graves' hyperthyroidism and ophthalmopathy. TCR beta CDR3 regions were amplified from RNA. When the TCR CDR3 underwent first-round RT-PCR, the HTBI primer set was used. TCRdb re-called the multiplex PCR reads with MiXCR, one entry per CDR3 protein. Among roughly 750,000 distinct CDR3 sequences, about 16% were seen once, and the ten largest hold under 8.5%. Sample: blood. These receptors were obtained from a man between 18 and 35 years old with Graves' hyperthyroidism.

This sequence joins TRBV5-1 and TRBJ2-1, with D maybe TRBD2 (7 bases). Germline CDR1 SGHRS, CDR2 YFSETQ. This CDR3 spans 16 amino acids. The V end lost 4 bases, the J end lost 3 bases, and 17 bases lay between the germline ends. CDR3 region: CASSLGGGALYNEQFF. The CDR3 coding sequence is TGCGCCAGCAGCCTAGGGGGGGGGGCTCTCTACAATGAGCAGTTCTTC.

This clonotype came up many times. The chain carries TRBV2 and TRBJ1-2; D remains ambiguous. Germline V lookup: CDR1 SNHLY, CDR2 FYNNEI. This CDR3 contains 13 residues. The V end was cut by 5 bases, the J end by 8 bases, with 15 bases between. Here the CDR3 DNA reads TGTGCCAGCAGTCCTACATCGTCGGAAGGCTACACCTTC. It encodes CASSPTSSEGYTF.

The chain joins TRBV6-1 to TRBJ2-2; D unclear. CDR3 length equals 13 residues. Trimming shortened V by 4 bases and J by 4 bases, and 7 bases separated the two germline ends. The germline gives CDR1 MNHNS, CDR2 SASEGT. CDR3 region: CASSVVSTGELFF. The DNA of the CDR3 is TGTGCCAGCAGTGTGGTGAGCACCGGGGAGCTGTTTTTT.

This clonotype was observed a handful of times. V gene TRBV6-1 combines with J gene TRBJ2-2, with 9 nucleotides matching TRBD2. V gave up 4 bases and J gave up 5 bases; unmatched junction bases: 5. The germline V gene has CDR1 MNHNS and CDR2 SASEGT. The CDR3 consists of 15 residues. The CDR3 loop reads CASSGGRAGTGELFF. Here the CDR3 DNA reads TGTGCCAGCAGTGGCGGGAGGGCCGGAACCGGGGAGCTGTTTTTT.

The V and J genes are TRBV20-1 and TRBJ2-1, with 9 nucleotides matching TRBD1. The CDR3 loop spans 14 amino acids. Germline V gene sequence: CDR1 DFQATT, CDR2 SNEGSKA (reference sequence). The ends lost 8 bases at V and 5 bases at J; junction bases unmatched: 10. The CDR3 sequence is CSTTSGTGNNEQFF. CDR3 bases: TGCAGTACCACCTCCGGGACAGGGAACAATGAGCAGTTCTTC.

Only a few counts were recorded for this clonotype. The junction differs from germline at one of its ends, possibly a read error. This sequence joins TRBV7-7 and TRBJ2-3, with D unclear. The V gene's germline CDR1 is SSHAT and CDR2 FNYEAQ (reference sequence). The CDR3 has 13 residues. The CDR3 coding sequence is TGTGCTAGCAGCTCGCAGGTAGCAGATACGCAGTATTTT. It translates to CASSSQVADTQYF. The whole variable domain, remainder taken from reference TRBV7-7 and TRBJ2-3, is GAGVSQSPRYKVTKRGQDVTLRCDPISSHATLYWYQQALGQGPEFLTYFNYEAQPDKSGLPSDRFSAERPEGSISTLTIQRTEQRDSAMYRCASSSQVADTQYFGPGTRLTVL.

V and J are TRBV20-1 and TRBJ2-5; 7 positions match TRBD1. The V segment lost 1 base and the J segment 2 bases; nucleotides outside the gene matches: 4. This CDR3 is 14 amino acids long. In germline, CDR1 is DFQATT, CDR2 SNEGSKA (reference sequence). The CDR3 sequence: CSARGGQKQETQYF. In DNA, the CDR3 is TGCAGTGCTAGAGGGGGACAGAAGCAAGAGACCCAGTACTTC.

This clonotype has just a few counts. The rearrangement uses TRBV3-1 and TRBJ2-6; TRBD2 might be the D (6 bases). The germline CDR1 and CDR2 sequences are LGHDT and YNNKEL (reference sequence). The CDR3 is 17 residues long. Trimming pared 0 bases from V and 2 bases from J, leaving 11 bases between. The CDR3 DNA reads as TGTGCCAGCAGCCAAGAAGCGGCGGGACCTGGGGCCAACGTCCTGACTTTC. This sequence encodes CASSQEAAGPGANVLTF.